Shown below are 8 T cell receptor beta chains from a single sample sequenced in a study of blood T cells in healthy people across ages (dated by TCRdb to 2014 to 2015). The library was made by 5' RACE. The instrument was an Illumina HiSeq 2500. A second PCR of about 7 to 12 cycles was run with a J-beta primer mix and a sample-barcoded 5' primer. TCRdb reanalyzed the raw reads on its own, using fastp at Q25 for trimming and MiXCR for clone calling, and kept in-frame beta chains. Duplicate CDR3 protein sequences are folded into a single record with the most common DNA and genes. The sample data list 1.5 million to 1.8 million distinct CDR3 sequences, and under 55% of these were observed just once. The leading ten clones occupy just over 4% of the sample. Sequenced input: blood. The receptors here all came from a woman aged 18-29 years in good health.

The chain links TRBV12-3 or TRBV12-4 to TRBJ2-2; maybe TRBD2 (6 bases). This CDR3 is 14 amino acids long. Trimming took off 5 bases at V and 3 bases at J, with 10 bases between the two ends. CDR3 sequence reads: CASSPRDYTGELFF. The CDR3 DNA is TGTGCCAGCAGTCCCCGGGACTACACCGGGGAGCTGTTTTTT.

V is TRBV4-3 and J is TRBJ1-1; 8 bases map to TRBD1. J gave up 10 bases and V 0 bases, and 10 bases lay outside the gene matches. Per the germline V gene, CDR1 is LGHNA and CDR2 is YSLEER. The CDR3 is 15 amino acids. The CDR3 region has the DNA TGCGCCAGCAGCCAAGATATGGCAGGGGGCATCGGAGCTTTCTTT. Protein product: CASSQDMAGGIGAFF.

V is TRBV27 and J is TRBJ2-3; TRBD2 might be the D (6 bases). The CDR3 contains 15 residues. Deletions cut 5 bases from V and 0 bases from J, with 12 bases between. Germline values: CDR1 MNHEY, CDR2 SMNVEV (reference sequence). The CDR3 loop reads CASSGGSGSTDTQYF. The CDR3 nucleotides are TGTGCCAGCAGTGGGGGTAGCGGTAGCACAGATACGCAGTATTTT.

The chain is built from TRBV12-3 or TRBV12-4 and TRBJ2-1, with D perhaps matching TRBD2 (5 bases). Trimming took 6 bases from V and 0 from J, leaving 6 bases between them. The CDR3 extends over 13 amino acids. The DNA for the CDR3 is TGTGCCAGCAGGCGGGCCTCCTACAATGAGCAGTTCTTC. Amino acids: CASRRASYNEQFF.

This clonotype was seen more than once but under ten times. The chain recombines TRBV29-1 with TRBJ2-4; TRBD1 might be the D (6 bases). The V gene lost 8 bases and the J gene lost 3 bases, with 20 bases spanning the gap. This CDR3 has 15 amino acids. Germline assignment: CDR1 SQVTM and CDR2 ANQGSEA. The CDR3 bases are TGCAGCACTGCCGGACAGCTATTAGGCAAAAACATTCAGTACTTC. Its translation is CSTAGQLLGKNIQYF.

This clonotype was recorded once. An end of the junction differs from the germline gene, which may be a read error. The CDR3 sequence: CASSPQVMNTEPFF. CDR3 DNA sequence: TGTGCCAGCAGCCCGCAAGTCATGAACACTGAACCTTTCTTT. This sequence joins TRBV3-1 and TRBJ1-1; D call uncertain. The CDR3 contains 14 residues. In germline, CDR1 is LGHDT, CDR2 YNNKEL (reference sequence).

This clonotype was counted a few times. The J gene is TRBJ2-2, the V gene TRBV4-3; 7 bases agree with TRBD2. Germline V gene sequence: CDR1 LGHNA, CDR2 YSLEER. CDR3 length: 17 residues. V was pared by 0 bases and J by 3 bases, with 7 bases of the junction left unmatched. For the CDR3, the DNA is TGCGCCAGCAGCCAAGATTGGCAAGCGGGATACACCGGGGAGCTGTTTTTT. This translates into CASSQDWQAGYTGELFF.

V usage is TRBV2 and J usage is TRBJ2-7; tentative D call: TRBD2 (5 bases). This CDR3 has 11 residues. Germline CDR1 and CDR2: SNHLY and FYNNEI. Deletions cut 4 bases from V and 9 bases from J, with 10 bases between. CDR3 amino acids: CASSVERWQYF. In DNA, the CDR3 is TGTGCCAGCAGTGTGGAGCGGTGGCAGTACTTC.